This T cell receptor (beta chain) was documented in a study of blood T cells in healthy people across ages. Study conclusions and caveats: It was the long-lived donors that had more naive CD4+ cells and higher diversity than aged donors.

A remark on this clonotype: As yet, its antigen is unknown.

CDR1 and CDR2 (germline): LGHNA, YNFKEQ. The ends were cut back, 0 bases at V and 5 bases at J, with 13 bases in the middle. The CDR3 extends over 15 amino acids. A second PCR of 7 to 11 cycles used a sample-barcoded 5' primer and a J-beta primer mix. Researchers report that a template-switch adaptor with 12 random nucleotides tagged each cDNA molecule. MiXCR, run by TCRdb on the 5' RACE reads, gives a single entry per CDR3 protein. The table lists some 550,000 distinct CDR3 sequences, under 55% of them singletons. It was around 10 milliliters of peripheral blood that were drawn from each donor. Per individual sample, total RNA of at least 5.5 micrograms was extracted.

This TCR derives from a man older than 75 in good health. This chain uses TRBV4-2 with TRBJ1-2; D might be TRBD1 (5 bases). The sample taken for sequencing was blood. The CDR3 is CASSQEGHSEYGYTF. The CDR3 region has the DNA TGTGCCAGCAGCCAAGAGGGGCACAGCGAGTATGGCTACACCTTC.